These T cell receptor beta chains were read from a single sample in a study of T cell responses to AZD1222 COVID-19 vaccine. Produced via immunoSEQ multiplex PCR; TCRdb's table is partial and in-frame only. The sample includes around 110,000 clones, about four fifths seen only once; the top ten take 9.4%. Specimen: peripheral blood, collected on day 0 of AZD1222 vaccination. These TCRs come from an adult in good health. CDR3s leave out the opening cysteine and the closing phenylalanine or tryptophan. Only some rows state a clone size, as once, few, many or a class for expanded clones.

size,J,V,CDR3
NA,TRBJ1-4,TRBV6-2/TRBV6-3,ASSDRGREKLF
few,TRBJ1-2,TRBV2,ASSESWGNYGYT
NA,TRBJ2-1,TRBV9,ASTSQGLGGNEQF
NA,TRBJ2-5,TRBV28,ASSLTGTQY
NA,TRBJ1-2,TRBV28,ASSTGQGATRGYT
NA,TRBJ2-7,TRBV5-1,ASSLDHQQY
few,TRBJ2-7,TRBV28,ASSLTGSSYEQY
NA,TRBJ2-2,TRBV6-5,ASSLQENTGELF
once,TRBJ1-2,TRBV9,ASSVVVAQGDGYT
NA,TRBJ2-5,TRBV7-2,ASSLAEQSRETQY
NA,TRBJ1-2,TRBV7-2,ASSWDRGRGYT
NA,TRBJ2-7,TRBV4-2,ASSQHTASGRLEQY
NA,TRBJ2-3,TRBV5-1,ASSHGRTIDTQY
NA,TRBJ2-7,TRBV7-2,ASSFNQGNEQY
NA,TRBJ2-2,TRBV6-2/TRBV6-3,ASSSWGGELF
NA,TRBJ1-1,TRBV6-1,ASSEMTGGKTEAF
NA,TRBJ2-3,TRBV29-1,SFEGLADLTDTQY
NA,TRBJ1-4,TRBV9,ASSVGGWDEKLF
NA,TRBJ2-2,TRBV7-3,ASSSRTSGNELF
once,TRBJ2-3,TRBV3-1/TRBV3-2,ASSQVGRRDTQY
NA,TRBJ1-5,TRBV10-3,AISDREGNQPQH
NA,TRBJ2-1,TRBV20-1,SAGGGGEVEQF
NA,TRBJ2-1,TRBV5-5,ASSIGTSGAKGEQF
NA,TRBJ1-2,TRBV2,ASSVVEGGYGYT
many,TRBJ2-7,TRBV10-3,AISESGTGGVEQY
NA,TRBJ2-7,TRBV7-9,ASTRPYEQY
NA,TRBJ1-3,TRBV19,ASSRTADSGNTIY